This T cell receptor beta chain was sequenced in a study of blood T cells in healthy people across ages. This clonotype has at least ten counts. Next came a second PCR, run for about 6 to 12 cycles, which used a sample-barcoded 5' primer along with a J-beta primer mix. MiXCR was run by TCRdb on the 5' RACE reads, yielding one entry per CDR3 protein. The sample contains 1,500,000 or so distinct CDR3 sequences, approximately 43% of which appear only once. The V segment lost 3 bases and the J segment 5 bases; nucleotides outside the gene matches: 10. CDR3 size: 16 residues. CDR1 and CDR2 from the germline V gene are SEHNR and FQNEAQ (reference sequence).

The V and J genes are TRBV7-9 and TRBJ1-1; 9 bases are shared with TRBD1. Sample: blood. The TCR originated in a woman between 18 and 29 years old in good health. The CDR3 is CASSFSTGGVSTEAFF. The CDR3 bases are TGTGCCAGCAGCTTTAGCACAGGGGGCGTTTCTACTGAAGCTTTCTTT.